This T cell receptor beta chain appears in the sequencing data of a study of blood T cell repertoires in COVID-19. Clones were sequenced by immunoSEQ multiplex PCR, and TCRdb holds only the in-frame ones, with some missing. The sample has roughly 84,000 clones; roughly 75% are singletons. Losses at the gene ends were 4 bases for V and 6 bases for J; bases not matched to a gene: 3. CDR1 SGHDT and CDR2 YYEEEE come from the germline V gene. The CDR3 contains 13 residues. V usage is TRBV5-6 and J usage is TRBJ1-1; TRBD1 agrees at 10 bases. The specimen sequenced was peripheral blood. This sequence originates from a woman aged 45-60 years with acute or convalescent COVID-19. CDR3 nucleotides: TGTGCCAGCAGCCGACAGGGGGCGCCTGAAGCTTTCTTT. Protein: CASSRQGAPEAFF. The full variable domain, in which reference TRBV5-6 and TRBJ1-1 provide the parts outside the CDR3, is DAGVTQSPTHLIKTRGQQVTLRCSPKSGHDTVSWYQQALGQGPQFIFQYYEEEERQRGNFPDRFSGHQFPNYSSELNVNALLLGDSALYLCASSRQGAPEAFFGQGTRLTVV.